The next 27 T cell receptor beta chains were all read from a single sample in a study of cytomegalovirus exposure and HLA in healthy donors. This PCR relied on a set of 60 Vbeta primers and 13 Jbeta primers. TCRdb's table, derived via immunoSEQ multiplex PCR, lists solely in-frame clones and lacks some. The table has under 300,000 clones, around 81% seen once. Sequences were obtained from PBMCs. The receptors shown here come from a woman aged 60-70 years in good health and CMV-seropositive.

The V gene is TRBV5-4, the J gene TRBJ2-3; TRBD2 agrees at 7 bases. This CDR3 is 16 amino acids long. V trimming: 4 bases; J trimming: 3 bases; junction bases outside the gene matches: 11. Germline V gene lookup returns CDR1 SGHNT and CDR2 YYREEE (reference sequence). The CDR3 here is CASSDGRGRITDTQYF. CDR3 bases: TGTGCCAGCAGCGATGGACGCGGGAGAATAACAGATACGCAGTATTTT. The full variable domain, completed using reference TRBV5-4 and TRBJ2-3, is ETGVTQSPTHLIKTRGQQVTLRCSSQSGHNTVSWYQQALGQGPQFIFQYYREEENGRGNFPPRFSGLQFPNYSSELNVNALELDDSALYLCASSDGRGRITDTQYFGPGTRLTVL.

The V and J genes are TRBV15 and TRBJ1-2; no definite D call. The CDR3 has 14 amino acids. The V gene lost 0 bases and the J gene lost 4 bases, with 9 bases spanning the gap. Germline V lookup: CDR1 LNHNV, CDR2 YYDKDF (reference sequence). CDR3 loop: CATSRDQGSYGYTF. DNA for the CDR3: TGTGCCACCAGCAGAGATCAAGGGAGCTATGGCTACACCTTC.

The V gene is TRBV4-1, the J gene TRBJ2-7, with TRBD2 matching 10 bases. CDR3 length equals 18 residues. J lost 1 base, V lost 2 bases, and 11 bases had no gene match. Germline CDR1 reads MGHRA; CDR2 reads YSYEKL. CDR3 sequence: CASSQIRGLALESYEQYF. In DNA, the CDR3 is TGCGCCAGCAGCCAAATAAGGGGACTAGCGCTAGAATCCTACGAGCAGTACTTC.

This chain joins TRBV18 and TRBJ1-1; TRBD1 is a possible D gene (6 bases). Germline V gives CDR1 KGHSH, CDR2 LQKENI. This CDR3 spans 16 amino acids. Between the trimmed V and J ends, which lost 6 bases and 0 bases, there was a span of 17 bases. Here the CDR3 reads CASSSIGDNMNTEAFF. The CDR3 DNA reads TGTGCCAGCTCGTCCATCGGGGACAACATGAACACTGAAGCTTTCTTT. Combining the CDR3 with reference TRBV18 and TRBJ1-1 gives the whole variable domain NAGVMQNPRHLVRRRGQEARLRCSPMKGHSHVYWYRQLPEEGLKFMVYLQKENIIDESGMPKERFSAEFPKEGPSILRIQQVVRGDSAAYFCASSSIGDNMNTEAFFGQGTRLTVV.

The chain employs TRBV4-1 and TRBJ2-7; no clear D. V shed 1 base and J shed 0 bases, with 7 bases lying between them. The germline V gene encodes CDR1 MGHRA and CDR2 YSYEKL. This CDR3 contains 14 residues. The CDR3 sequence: CASSQGLGSYEQYF. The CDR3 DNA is TGCGCCAGCAGCCAAGGGCTAGGCTCCTACGAGCAGTACTTC.

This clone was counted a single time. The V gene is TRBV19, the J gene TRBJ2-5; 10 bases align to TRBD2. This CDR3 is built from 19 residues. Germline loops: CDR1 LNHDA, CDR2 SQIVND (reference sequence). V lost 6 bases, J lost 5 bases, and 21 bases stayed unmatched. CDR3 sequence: CASRNLRASGRLGEETQYF. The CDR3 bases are TGTGCCAGTAGGAACCTGAGGGCTAGCGGGAGATTGGGTGAGGAGACCCAGTACTTC.

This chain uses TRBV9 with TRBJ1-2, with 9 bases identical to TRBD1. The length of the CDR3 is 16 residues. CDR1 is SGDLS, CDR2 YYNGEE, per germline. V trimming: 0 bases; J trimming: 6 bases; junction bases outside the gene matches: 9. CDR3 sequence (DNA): TGTGCCAGCAGCGTAGGCGGACAGGGGCCGAGCGATGGCTACACCTTC. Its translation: CASSVGGQGPSDGYTF.

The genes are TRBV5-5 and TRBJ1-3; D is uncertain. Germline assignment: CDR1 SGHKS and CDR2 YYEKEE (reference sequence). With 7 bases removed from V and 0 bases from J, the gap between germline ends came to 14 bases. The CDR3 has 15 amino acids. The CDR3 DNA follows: TGTGCCAGCTTTCCCGGTCTGCACTCTGGAAACACCATATATTTT. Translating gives CASFPGLHSGNTIYF. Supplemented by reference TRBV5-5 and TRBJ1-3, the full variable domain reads DAGVTQSPTHLIKTRGQQVTLRCSPISGHKSVSWYQQVLGQGPQFIFQYYEKEERGRGNFPDRFSARQFPNYSSELNVNALLLGDSALYLCASFPGLHSGNTIYFGEGSWLTVV.

The CDR3 loop is CASSESSSGTGDTEAFF. In DNA form, the CDR3 reads TGTGCCAGCAGCGAGAGCTCTTCCGGGACAGGGGACACTGAAGCTTTCTTT. V is TRBV9 and J is TRBJ1-1; 10 nucleotides align to TRBD1. J was trimmed by 3 bases and V by 3 bases; bases with no gene match: 11. This CDR3 contains 17 residues. Germline assignment: CDR1 SGDLS and CDR2 YYNGEE. The full variable domain, its missing parts supplied by reference TRBV9 and TRBJ1-1, is DSGVTQTPKHLITATGQRVTLRCSPRSGDLSVYWYQQSLDQGLQFLIQYYNGEERAKGNILERFSAQQFPDLHSELNLSSLELGDSALYFCASSESSSGTGDTEAFFGQGTRLTVV.

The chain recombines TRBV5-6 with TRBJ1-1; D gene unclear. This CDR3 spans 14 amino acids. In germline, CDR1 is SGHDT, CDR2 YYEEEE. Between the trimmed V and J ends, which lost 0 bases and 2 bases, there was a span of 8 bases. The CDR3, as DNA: TGTGCCAGCAGCTTGGGATGGGCTAACACTGAAGCTTTCTTT. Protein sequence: CASSLGWANTEAFF.

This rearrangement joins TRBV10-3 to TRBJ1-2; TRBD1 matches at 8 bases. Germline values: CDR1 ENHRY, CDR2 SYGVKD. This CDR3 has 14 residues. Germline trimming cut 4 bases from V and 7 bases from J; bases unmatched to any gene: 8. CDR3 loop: CAISAQTGVVGYTF. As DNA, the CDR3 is TGTGCCATCAGTGCGCAGACAGGGGTAGTTGGCTACACCTTC.

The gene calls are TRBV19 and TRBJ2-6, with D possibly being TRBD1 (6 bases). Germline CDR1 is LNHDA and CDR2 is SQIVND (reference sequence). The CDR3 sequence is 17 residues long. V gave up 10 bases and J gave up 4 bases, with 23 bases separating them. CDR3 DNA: TGTGCCACTAGGGCAGGGGCTGATTCTTTCGGGGCCAACGTCCTGACTTTC. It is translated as CATRAGADSFGANVLTF.

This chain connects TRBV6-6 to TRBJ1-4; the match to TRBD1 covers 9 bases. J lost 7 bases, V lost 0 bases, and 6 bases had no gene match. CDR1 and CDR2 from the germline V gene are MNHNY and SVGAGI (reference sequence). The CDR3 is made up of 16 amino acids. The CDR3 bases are TGTGCCAGCAGTTACTCTCCGGGACAGGGTAGTGAAAAACTGTTTTTT. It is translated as CASSYSPGQGSEKLFF.

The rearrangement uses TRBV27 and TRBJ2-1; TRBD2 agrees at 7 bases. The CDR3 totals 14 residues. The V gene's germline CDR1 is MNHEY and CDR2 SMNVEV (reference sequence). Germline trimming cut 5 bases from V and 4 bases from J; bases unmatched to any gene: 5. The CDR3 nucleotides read TGTGCCAGCAGTACCAGCGGGACTTACAATGAGCAGTTCTTC. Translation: CASSTSGTYNEQFF.

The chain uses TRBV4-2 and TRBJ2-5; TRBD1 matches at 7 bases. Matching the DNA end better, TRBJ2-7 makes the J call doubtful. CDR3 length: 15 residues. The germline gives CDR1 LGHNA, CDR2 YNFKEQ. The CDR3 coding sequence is TGTGCCAGCAGCCAGGAATCGGGACAGTTCTACGAGCAGTACTTC. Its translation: CASSQESGQFYEQYF.

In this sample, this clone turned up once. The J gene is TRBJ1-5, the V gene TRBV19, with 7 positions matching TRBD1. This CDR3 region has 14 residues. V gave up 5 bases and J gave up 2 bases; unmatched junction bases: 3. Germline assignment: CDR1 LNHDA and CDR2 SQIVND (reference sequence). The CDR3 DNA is TGTGCCAGTAGTGTTGACAGGGGCAATCAGCCCCAGCATTTT. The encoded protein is CASSVDRGNQPQHF. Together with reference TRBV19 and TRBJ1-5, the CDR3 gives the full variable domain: DGGITQSPKYLFRKEGQNVTLSCEQNLNHDAMYWYRQDPGQGLRLIYYSQIVNDFQKGDIAEGYSVSREKKESFPLTVTSAQKNPTAFYLCASSVDRGNQPQHFGDGTRLSIL.

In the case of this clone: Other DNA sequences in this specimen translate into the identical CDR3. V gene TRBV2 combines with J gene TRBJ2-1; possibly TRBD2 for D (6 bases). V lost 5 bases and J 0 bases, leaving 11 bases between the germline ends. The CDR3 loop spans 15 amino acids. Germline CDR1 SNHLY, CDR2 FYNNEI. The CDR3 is CASSTGLSSYNEQFF. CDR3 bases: TGTGCCAGCAGTACGGGACTTAGCTCCTACAATGAGCAGTTCTTC.

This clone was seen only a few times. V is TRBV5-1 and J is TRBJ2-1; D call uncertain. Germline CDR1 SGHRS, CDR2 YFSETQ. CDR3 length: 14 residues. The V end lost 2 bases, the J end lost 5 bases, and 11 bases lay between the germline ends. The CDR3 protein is CASSLTTSNNEQFF. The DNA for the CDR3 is TGCGCCAGCAGCTTAACCACGTCTAACAATGAGCAGTTCTTC.

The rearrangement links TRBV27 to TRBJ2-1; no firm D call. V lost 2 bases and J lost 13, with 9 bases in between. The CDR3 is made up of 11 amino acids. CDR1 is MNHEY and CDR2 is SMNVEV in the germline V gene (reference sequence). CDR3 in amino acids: CASSLGTHQFF. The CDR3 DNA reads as TGTGCCAGCAGTTTAGGCACGCACCAGTTCTTC.

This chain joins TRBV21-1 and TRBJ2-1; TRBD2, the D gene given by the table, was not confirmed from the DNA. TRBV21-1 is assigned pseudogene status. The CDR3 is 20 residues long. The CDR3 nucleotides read TGTGCCAGCAGCAATTCATGGTGGGCCAGGCGCGGGAGGGCCGATAATGGGCAGTTCTTC. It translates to CASSNSWWARRGRADNGQFF.

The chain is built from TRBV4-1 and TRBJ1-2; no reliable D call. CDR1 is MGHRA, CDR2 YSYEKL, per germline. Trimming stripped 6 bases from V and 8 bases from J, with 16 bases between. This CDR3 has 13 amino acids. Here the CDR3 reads CASRSVRDQGYTF. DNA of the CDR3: TGCGCCAGCAGGAGTGTCCGGGATCAGGGCTACACCTTC.

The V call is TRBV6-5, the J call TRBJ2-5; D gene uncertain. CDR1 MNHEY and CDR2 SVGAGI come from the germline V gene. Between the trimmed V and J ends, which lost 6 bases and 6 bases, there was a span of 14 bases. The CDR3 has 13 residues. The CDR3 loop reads CASSTPRTKTQYF. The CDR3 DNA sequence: TGTGCCAGCAGCACACCCAGAACGAAGACCCAGTACTTC.

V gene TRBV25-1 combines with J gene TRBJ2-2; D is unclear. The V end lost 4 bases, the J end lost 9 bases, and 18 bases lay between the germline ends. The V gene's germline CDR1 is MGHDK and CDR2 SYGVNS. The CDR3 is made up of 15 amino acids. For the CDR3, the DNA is TGTGCCAGCAGTGCCCAGTCCCCAACCGCACGGGAGCTGTTTTTT. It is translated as CASSAQSPTARELFF.

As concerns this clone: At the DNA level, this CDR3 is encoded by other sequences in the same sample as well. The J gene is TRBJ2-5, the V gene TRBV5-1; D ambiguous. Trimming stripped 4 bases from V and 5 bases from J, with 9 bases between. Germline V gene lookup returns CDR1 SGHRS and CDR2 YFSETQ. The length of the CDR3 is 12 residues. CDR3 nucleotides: TGCGCCAGCAGCCCACCCGGGGAGACCCAGTACTTC. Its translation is CASSPPGETQYF.

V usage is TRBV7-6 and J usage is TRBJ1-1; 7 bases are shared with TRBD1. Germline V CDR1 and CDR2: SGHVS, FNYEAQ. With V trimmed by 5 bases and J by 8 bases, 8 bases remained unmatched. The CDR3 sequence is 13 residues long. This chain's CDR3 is CASSERGLVEAFF. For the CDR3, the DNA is TGTGCCAGCAGCGAAAGGGGGCTGGTGGAAGCTTTCTTT.

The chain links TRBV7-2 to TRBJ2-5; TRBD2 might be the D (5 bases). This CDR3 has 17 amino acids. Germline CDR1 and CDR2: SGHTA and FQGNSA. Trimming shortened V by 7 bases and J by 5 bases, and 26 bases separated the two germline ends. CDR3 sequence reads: CASTTRRVRARGETQYF. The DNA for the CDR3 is TGTGCCAGCACGACACGTAGGGTGCGGGCGAGAGGGGAGACCCAGTACTTC.

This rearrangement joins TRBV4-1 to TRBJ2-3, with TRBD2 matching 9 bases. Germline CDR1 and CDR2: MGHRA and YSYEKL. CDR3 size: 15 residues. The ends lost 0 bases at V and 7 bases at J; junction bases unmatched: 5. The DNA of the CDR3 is TGCGCCAGCAGCCAAGAGGCGGGAGGGAGAAATACGCAGTATTTT. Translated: CASSQEAGGRNTQYF.